These 18 T cell receptor beta chains were sequenced from one sample in a study of immune cell composition in non-small cell lung cancer. TCRdb's copy holds only in-frame clones and misses some; the assay was immunoSEQ multiplex PCR. The table includes some 5,000 clones, around 85% detected once. The sequencing sample was made of lung tumor tissue. The receptor set was obtained from a human donor with non-small cell lung cancer.

The V call is TRBV14, the J call TRBJ2-7; possible D gene TRBD2, 6 bases. The CDR3 runs 15 residues. Germline CDR1 is SGHDN and CDR2 is FVKESK. Between the trimmed V and J ends, which lost 3 bases and 0 bases, there was a span of 12 bases. Here the CDR3 reads CASSQEGSVSYEQYF. CDR3 sequence (DNA): TGTGCCAGCAGCCAGGAGGGTTCTGTCTCCTACGAGCAGTACTTC.

The rearrangement links TRBV13 to TRBJ2-1; D gene ambiguous. CDR1 and CDR2 (germline): PRHDT, FYEKMQ (reference sequence). V lost 3 bases to trimming and J lost 7 bases, with 7 bases between them. The CDR3 totals 12 residues. The CDR3 loop is CASSFPGNEQFF. CDR3 DNA: TGTGCCAGCAGCTTCCCCGGGAATGAGCAGTTCTTC.

V usage is TRBV18 and J usage is TRBJ1-2; D gene ambiguous. This CDR3 is built from 14 residues. Trimming removed 2 bases at V and 4 bases at J, with 11 bases between. Looked up from germline, CDR1 is KGHSH and CDR2 is LQKENI. CDR3 DNA: TGTGCCAGCTCACCAAGGCCAGACTTCTATGGCTACACCTTC. Translating it yields CASSPRPDFYGYTF.

This clone was found once. The J gene is TRBJ2-1, the V gene TRBV28; D is perhaps TRBD2 (5 bases). V shed 2 bases and J shed 3 bases, with 8 bases lying between them. The CDR3 extends over 14 amino acids. Germline loops: CDR1 MDHEN, CDR2 SYDVKM. In DNA form, the CDR3 reads TGTGCCAGCAGTTTACAGGACTTCTACAATGAGCAGTTCTTC. Translated: CASSLQDFYNEQFF.

The chain recombines TRBV27 with TRBJ1-3, with D hard to call. The CDR3 consists of 16 residues. Germline CDR1 reads MNHEY; CDR2 reads SMNVEV (reference sequence). V lost 0 bases and J lost 1, with 10 bases in between. The CDR3 loop is CASSLSGRESGNTIYF. The CDR3 nucleotides are TGTGCCAGCAGTTTATCAGGGAGGGAGTCTGGAAACACCATATATTTT.

The V gene is TRBV28, the J gene TRBJ1-1; 8 nucleotides match TRBD1. The CDR3 runs to 14 residues. With 6 bases clipped from V and 1 base from J, the junction kept 4 bases outside the gene matches. Germline V gives CDR1 MDHEN, CDR2 SYDVKM. CDR3 protein: CASRDGTGNTEAFF. CDR3 coding DNA: TGTGCCAGCAGAGACGGGACAGGGAACACTGAAGCTTTCTTT.

V gene TRBV7-8 combines with J gene TRBJ2-7; 9 bases map to TRBD1. CDR1 and CDR2 from the germline V gene are SGHVS and FQNEAQ. The CDR3 is 16 amino acids. V was clipped by 0 bases and J by 0 bases; unmatched bases: 3. CDR3 bases: TGTGCCAGCAGCTTAGCGGGGACAGGGAGCTCCTACGAGCAGTACTTC. Translating it yields CASSLAGTGSSYEQYF.

The V gene is TRBV27, the J gene TRBJ1-2; 10 bases are a match to TRBD1. Germline-derived CDR1 and CDR2 are MNHEY and SMNVEV (reference sequence). This CDR3 region has 15 residues. With V trimmed by 3 bases and J by 2 bases, 3 bases remained unmatched. The CDR3 DNA reads as TGTGCCAGCAGTTTTGGACAGGGGGGCAACTATGGCTACACCTTC. Protein: CASSFGQGGNYGYTF.

The CDR3 here is CASSERAGGRDEQYF. The DNA for the CDR3 is TGTGCCAGCAGTGAGCGGGCGGGAGGAAGGGACGAGCAGTACTTC. The V and J genes are TRBV6-1 and TRBJ2-7; 8 nucleotides align to TRBD2. Germline CDR1 reads MNHNS; CDR2 reads SASEGT. This CDR3 contains 15 residues. Trimming cost V 3 bases and J 5 bases; bases outside gene matches: 9.

V and J are TRBV7-2 and TRBJ2-1; perhaps TRBD2 as D (5 bases). This CDR3 has 16 amino acids. Germline CDR1 is SGHTA and CDR2 is FQGNSA. The V end was cut by 1 base, the J end by 6 bases, with 16 bases between. DNA of the CDR3: TGTGCCAGCAGCTTAGTCAGTACGGGAACGGGCAATGAGCAGTTCTTC. Translated, it gives CASSLVSTGTGNEQFF.

This chain uses TRBV5-4 with TRBJ2-3; 8 bases fit TRBD2. Germline V gene data show CDR1 as SGHNT and CDR2 as YYREEE (reference sequence). This CDR3 has 15 residues. V lost 0 bases and J lost 4; bases outside the gene matches: 4. CDR3 protein: CASSLGPAGADTQYF. The CDR3 DNA follows: TGTGCCAGCAGCTTGGGTCCAGCGGGGGCAGATACGCAGTATTTT.

J is TRBJ2-2 and V is TRBV19; a possible D gene is TRBD2 (6 bases). This CDR3 has 13 residues. V was pared by 6 bases and J by 8 bases, with 13 bases between. Per the germline V gene, CDR1 is LNHDA and CDR2 is SQIVND (reference sequence). The CDR3 DNA follows: TGTGCCAGTAGCATGGACCGGGGGGGGGAGCTGTTTTTT. As protein: CASSMDRGGELFF.

The chain uses TRBV2 and TRBJ2-1, with TRBD2 identical over 10 bases. The CDR3 contains 17 residues. J gave up 5 bases and V 8 bases, and 15 bases lay outside the gene matches. Looked up from germline, CDR1 is SNHLY and CDR2 is FYNNEI. The CDR3 coding sequence is TGTGCCAGCCGGATTCCGAATAGCGGGAGGAAACACAATGAGCAGTTCTTC. This translates into CASRIPNSGRKHNEQFF.

This chain links TRBV4-2 with TRBJ2-1; weak D call: TRBD2 (6 bases). The CDR3 consists of 15 residues. V lost 1 base, J lost 9 bases, and 16 bases lay in between. Per germline, CDR1 LGHNA and CDR2 YNFKEQ. The CDR3 coding sequence is TGTGCCAGCAGCCAAGTCCGGGACTTATGGGGTGAGCAGTTCTTC. Amino acids: CASSQVRDLWGEQFF.

The chain is built from TRBV7-2 and TRBJ1-3; a weak D match, TRBD1 (5 bases). CDR3 size: 13 residues. Germline values: CDR1 SGHTA, CDR2 FQGNSA. V was cut by 3 bases and J by 7 bases, with 10 bases left in between. CDR3 loop: CASSFQEGNTIYF. The CDR3 DNA is TGTGCCAGCAGCTTTCAGGAGGGGAACACCATATATTTT.

CDR3 DNA sequence: TGTGCCAGCTCACTAGGGGGGGAAGACAATGAGCAGTTCTTC. Its protein is CASSLGGEDNEQFF. The chain recombines TRBV18 with TRBJ2-1, with D possibly being TRBD2 (7 bases). The CDR3 contains 14 residues. In germline, CDR1 is KGHSH, CDR2 LQKENI. The V gene lost 4 bases and the J gene lost 5 bases, with 12 bases spanning the gap.

The V call is TRBV10-1, the J call TRBJ2-5; 9 positions agree with TRBD1. The DNA matches TRBJ2-7 better at its end, which makes the J call doubtful. The CDR3 has 15 residues. CDR1 and CDR2 (germline): WNHNN, SYGVQD (reference sequence). The CDR3 loop is CASSPGQGSLSEQYF. In nucleotides, the CDR3 is TGCGCCAGCTCCCCCGGACAGGGGTCCCTCAGCGAGCAGTACTTC.

This sequence joins TRBV5-1 and TRBJ1-6; 7 bases agree with TRBD1. The CDR3 is 14 residues long. Trimming cost V 4 bases and J 8 bases; bases outside gene matches: 6. Germline V CDR1 and CDR2: SGHRS, YFSETQ. The CDR3 loop is CASSQGQRDSPLHF. CDR3 DNA sequence: TGCGCCAGCAGCCAGGGACAGAGAGATTCACCCCTCCACTTT.